This T cell receptor (beta chain) is from a study of regulatory T cells in long-lasting Graves disease listed by TCRdb under 2021. The study in broad terms: In the newly diagnosed Graves' disease group, patients had been taking antithyroid drugs for less than 3 months. This study used TCR sequencing and RNA sequencing of peripheral blood to compare persistent Graves' disease patients against newly diagnosed Graves' disease patients. The study was registered as a clinical trial and conducted in China. A total of around 35 samples were covered by TCR sequencing, comprising 13 persistent and approximately 20 newly diagnosed Graves' disease patients. General study outcomes and caveats: The authors noted that the small sample size was a limitation that may lower accuracy. Persistent patients shared more public clonotypes among themselves (around 3,000) than newly diagnosed patients did (over 950). Only peripheral blood was studied, because thyroid tissue, the primary lesion, was inaccessible. Persistent disease showed preferential use of TRBV28, TRBJ1-2 and TRBJ2-5, whereas newly diagnosed disease favored TRBV20-1 and TRBJ2-1. Lower TCR Shannon entropy and fewer highly expanded clones were observed in persistent Graves' disease patients than in newly diagnosed patients, which suggested clonal expansion. Sequencing and analysis were restricted to the TCR beta chain.

Notes on this clonotype: Its antigen specificity is not known. A much more abundant neighbour one base away suggests this may be a read error.

Library prep was done by multiplex PCR. The sequencer listed for this sample is Illumina HiSeq 4000. CDR3 regions were amplified by Arm-PCR with iRepertoire HTBI primers to construct TCR beta libraries. Before sequencing, the PCR products underwent gel purification. The paper's processing steps were these. A total of roughly 65 TRBV and 14 TRBJ segments were identified across samples and were used for gene usage analysis of CDR3 amino acid clonotypes. Filtered high-quality paired reads were merged into contigs using COPE and FqMerger. BLAST was used to align contigs to IMGT TRBV, TRBD and TRBJ reference genes, with CDR3 defined following IMGT. Clonotypes above 0.1% frequency were classified as highly expanded clones. Repertoire diversity was measured by Shannon entropy, and V-J evenness by the Gini coefficient. A clonotype was considered public if more than one individual shared it. TCRdb cleaned the public reads at Q25 with fastp, built clones with MiXCR and kept in-frame beta chains. Under each unique CDR3 protein, matching rows form one entry showing the most common genes and DNA. TCRdb's processing, not the authors' own work, is the source of the V and J calls. This sample lists approximately 480,000 distinct CDR3 sequences; 16% were detected once. The ten largest clones take up 10% to 15% of the sample.

The germline V gene yields KGHSH for CDR1 and LQKENI for CDR2. Taken from cysteine to phenylalanine, the CDR3 has 13 residues. The DNA shown is the 39-base CDR3, in frame from base 1. The V and J ends are trimmed by 6 bases and 1 base, leaving 9 bases between them. The time point label for this specimen denotes: newly diagnosed GD, antithyroid drugs for less than 3 months. For both TCR sequencing and RNA sequencing, RNA was extracted from PBMCs in TRIzol. The diagnosis of Graves' disease followed American Thyroid Association guidelines. The patients came from an endocrinology department in Xi'an, China. Each patient gave around 9 milliliters of peripheral blood, collected in an EDTA anticoagulant tube. Ficoll Paque Plus density gradient separation was used to isolate PBMCs, and no additional T cell sorting was done. An Agilent 2100 Bioanalyzer and agarose gel were used to assess RNA quality, and a NanoDrop 2000 was used to measure RNA concentration.

This same sample was also part of a study on T cells in Graves' hyperthyroidism and ophthalmopathy. That second report states: A patient counted as having stable Graves' hyperthyroidism if no progression to ophthalmopathy occurred over 18 months of follow-up. The hyperthyroidism patients were between 18 and 65 years old and newly diagnosed, with a disease duration of less than 2 months. The study excluded patients with uncontrolled infections, other autoimmune diseases, pregnancy or lactation. Diagnoses were based on clinical symptoms, serum thyroxine and TRAb, thyroid ultrasound and orbital computed tomography. For the first round of RT-PCR on the TCR CDR3, the HTBI primer set was used together with the Qiagen OneStep RT-PCR kit. Blood samples also contained most of the expanded thyroid clonotypes (frequency above 0.001), which suggests that blood repertoires may reflect thyroid immune responses. A model built on a 13 V-J signature distinguished ophthalmopathy from stable hyperthyroidism, reaching about 89% sensitivity and approximately 83% specificity in cross-validation and 80%/75% in testing. In validation, progression to ophthalmopathy was predicted by the model with 55% to 71% sensitivity and 72.22% specificity, a median of approximately 7.1 months before onset. To identify distinguishing TCR V-J signatures, a discovery cohort of about a hundred patients was used, comprising 43 with Graves' ophthalmopathy and around 60 with stable Graves' hyperthyroidism. Prospective prediction of ophthalmopathy was tested in an independent validation cohort of fewer than 20 hyperthyroidism patients and around 16 patients who later progressed to ophthalmopathy. The approximately 90 discovery patients were randomly split 7:3 into training and test sets. The study also compared thyroid tissue and blood T-cell repertoires from several Graves' hyperthyroidism patients. After sampling, hyperthyroidism patients received methimazole starting at 30 mg daily, and ophthalmopathy patients received high-dose intravenous methylprednisolone. The libraries were constructed in a second round of multiplex PCR and then size-selected and purified. Paired-end sequencing of the libraries was performed with 100 bp reads on an Illumina HiSeq2000. SOAPnuke was used to process the raw data, throwing out any read that contained adapters or uncalled bases, had a mean Phred below 15, or lacked an exact constant-primer or identifier match. COPE v1.2.5 was used to merge the high-quality paired reads, and each unique nucleotide sequence was defined as a clonotype. Clonotypes were aligned to IMGT TRBV, TRBD and TRBJ reference segments using MiTCR v1.1. Only V-J combinations with frequency above 0.0001, covering 99% to 99.2% of repertoires, were analysed. The TCS score was defined as F50 (clonal expansion) divided by E x V (chaos), with BLOSUM62-based TCRdist calculated between CDR3 peptides within each V-J. Welch's t-statistics and random forest reduced several hundred V-J features to some 14, which were used in a naive Bayes classifier (R e1071). No statistical method was used to set the sample size in advance, and investigators knew the group allocation. According to the paper, TCR Vbeta CDR3 sequencing was carried out on around 140 peripheral blood samples, which came from over 40 ophthalmopathy, approximately 72 hyperthyroidism and roughly 17 progressor patients.

The receptor's source is a man aged 35 to 55 with Graves disease. Donor details come from another sample of the same person, matched by shared clones. The sequence is built from TRBV18 and TRBJ1-1, with the identity of the D gene unclear. The material sequenced was peripheral blood mononuclear cells (PBMCs), taken at new diagnosis, from a patient treated with antithyroid drugs. The nucleotides read TGTGCCAGCTCGAACAGCAGGAACACTGAAGCTTTCTTT. This sequence encodes CASSNSRNTEAFF.